The T cell receptor (beta chain) under discussion was sequenced for a study of graft-versus-host responses after intestinal transplantation. Findings and limits, study-wide: The highest levels of circulating GvH clones went along with early declines in HvG clones after transplant.

The repertoire was sequenced with immunoSEQ multiplex PCR; TCRdb's copy has only in-frame clones and lacks some. The data show fewer than 55,000 clones, 95% seen once. This clone was picked up one time. Its antigen is unidentified. This CDR3 comprises 12 residues. The V end lost 1 base, the J end lost 5 bases, and 5 bases lay between the germline ends. Germline loops: CDR1 LGHNA, CDR2 YNFKEQ. V gene TRBV4-2 combines with J gene TRBJ1-1; D unclear. Sequencing used unstimulated CD8+ T cells sorted from spleen or lymph node cells, obtained before transplant. This receptor was obtained from a human donor who was the organ donor for an intestinal transplant. The CDR3 nucleotides are TGTGCCAGCAGCCAAGGGTTGACTGAAGCTTTCTTT. This translates into CASSQGLTEAFF.